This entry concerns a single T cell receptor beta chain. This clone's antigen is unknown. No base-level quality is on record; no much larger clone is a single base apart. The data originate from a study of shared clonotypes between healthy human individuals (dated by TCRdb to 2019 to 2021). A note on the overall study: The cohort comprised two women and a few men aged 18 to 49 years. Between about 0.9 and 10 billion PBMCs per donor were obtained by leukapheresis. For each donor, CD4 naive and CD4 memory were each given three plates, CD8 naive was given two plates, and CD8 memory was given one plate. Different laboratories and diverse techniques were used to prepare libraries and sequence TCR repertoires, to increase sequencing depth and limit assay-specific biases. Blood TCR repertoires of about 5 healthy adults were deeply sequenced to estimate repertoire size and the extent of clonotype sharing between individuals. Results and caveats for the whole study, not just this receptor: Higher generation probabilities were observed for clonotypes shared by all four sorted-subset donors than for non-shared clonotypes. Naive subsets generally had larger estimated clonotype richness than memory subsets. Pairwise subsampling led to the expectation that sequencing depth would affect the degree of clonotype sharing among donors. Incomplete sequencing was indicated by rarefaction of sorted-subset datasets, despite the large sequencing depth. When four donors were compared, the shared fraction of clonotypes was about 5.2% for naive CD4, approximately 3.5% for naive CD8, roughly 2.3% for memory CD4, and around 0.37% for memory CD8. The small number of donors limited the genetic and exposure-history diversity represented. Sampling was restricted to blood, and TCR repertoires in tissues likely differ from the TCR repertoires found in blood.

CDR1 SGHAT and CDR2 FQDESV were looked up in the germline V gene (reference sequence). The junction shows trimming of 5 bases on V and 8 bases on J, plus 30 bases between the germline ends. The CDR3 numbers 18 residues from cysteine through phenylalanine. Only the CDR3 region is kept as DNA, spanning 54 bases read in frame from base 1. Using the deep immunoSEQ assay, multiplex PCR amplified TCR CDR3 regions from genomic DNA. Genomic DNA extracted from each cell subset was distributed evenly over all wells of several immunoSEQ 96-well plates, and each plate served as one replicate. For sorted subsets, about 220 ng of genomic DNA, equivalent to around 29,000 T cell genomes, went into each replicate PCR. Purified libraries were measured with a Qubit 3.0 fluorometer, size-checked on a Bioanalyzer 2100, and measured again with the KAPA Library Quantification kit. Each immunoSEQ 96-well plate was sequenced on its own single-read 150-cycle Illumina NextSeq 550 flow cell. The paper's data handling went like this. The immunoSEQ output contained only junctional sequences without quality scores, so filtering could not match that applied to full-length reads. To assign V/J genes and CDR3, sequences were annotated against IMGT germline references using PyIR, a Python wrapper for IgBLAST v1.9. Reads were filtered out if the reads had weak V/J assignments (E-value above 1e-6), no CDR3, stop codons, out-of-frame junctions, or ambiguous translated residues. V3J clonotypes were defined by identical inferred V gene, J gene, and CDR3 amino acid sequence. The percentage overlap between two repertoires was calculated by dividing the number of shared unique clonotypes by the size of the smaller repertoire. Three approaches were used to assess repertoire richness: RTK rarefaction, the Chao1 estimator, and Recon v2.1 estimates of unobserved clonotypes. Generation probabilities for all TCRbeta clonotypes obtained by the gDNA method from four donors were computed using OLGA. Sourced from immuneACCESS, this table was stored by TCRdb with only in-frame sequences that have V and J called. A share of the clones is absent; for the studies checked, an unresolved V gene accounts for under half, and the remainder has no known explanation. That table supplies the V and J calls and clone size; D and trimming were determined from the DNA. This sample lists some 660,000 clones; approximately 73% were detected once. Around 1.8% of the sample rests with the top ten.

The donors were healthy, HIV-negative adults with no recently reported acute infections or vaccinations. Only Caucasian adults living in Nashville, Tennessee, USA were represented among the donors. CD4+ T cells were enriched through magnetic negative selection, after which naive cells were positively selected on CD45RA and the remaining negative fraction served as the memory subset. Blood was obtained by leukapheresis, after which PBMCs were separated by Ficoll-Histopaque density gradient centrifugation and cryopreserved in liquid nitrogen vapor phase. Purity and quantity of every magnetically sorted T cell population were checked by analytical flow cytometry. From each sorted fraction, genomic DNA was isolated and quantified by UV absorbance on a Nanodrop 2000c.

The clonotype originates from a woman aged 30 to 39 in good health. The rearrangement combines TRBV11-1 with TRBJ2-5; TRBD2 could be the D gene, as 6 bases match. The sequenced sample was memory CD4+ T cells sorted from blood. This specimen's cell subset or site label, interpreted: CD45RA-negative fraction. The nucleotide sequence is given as TGTGCCAGCAGCCCCCTGGGACCCCGGGAGCCTTGGGATCGAACCCAGTACTTC. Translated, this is CASSPLGPREPWDRTQYF.